Presented here are 2 T cell receptor beta chains from one specimen sequenced in a study of blood T cell repertoires in COVID-19. Measured with immunoSEQ multiplex PCR; TCRdb has only the in-frame clones, and not every one. The repertoire includes a few hundred thousand clones, around 87% of them detected once, and around 4.5% sits in the top ten. Material for sequencing was PBMCs or T cells enriched from blood (not recorded which). The receptors were gathered from a woman younger than 35 with acute COVID-19.

This clone came up many times. This chain connects TRBV19 to TRBJ2-7; 7 bases align to TRBD1. Germline lookup yields CDR1 LNHDA and CDR2 SQIVND (reference sequence). The junction had 6 bases not matched to a gene; V was cut back by 10 bases and J by 3 bases. The CDR3 is 12 amino acids. In nucleotides, the CDR3 is TGTGCCACCTCGGGACAGTTCTACGAGCAGTACTTC. This encodes CATSGQFYEQYF.

CDR3 protein: CASSSDRVGKQYF. CDR3 sequence (DNA): TGTGCCAGCAGTTCCGACAGGGTGGGAAAGCAGTACTTC. The chain links TRBV6-5 to TRBJ2-7, with 7 bases matching TRBD1. With 4 bases clipped from V and 8 bases from J, the junction kept 8 bases outside the gene matches. The CDR3 contains 13 residues. The V gene's germline CDR1 is MNHEY and CDR2 SVGAGI.